This TCR beta chain was documented in a study of blood T cell repertoires in COVID-19. Study summary: The United States, Italy and Spain provided the acute and convalescent COVID-19 samples. Sources were T cells, B-cell-depleted T cells, or PBMCs; the material itself was cDNA or gDNA.

Here immunoSEQ multiplex PCR was the method, and the copy in TCRdb shows in-frame clones only, minus some. The profile shows approximately 100,000 clones, 85% to 90% of them singletons. The CDR3 extends over 15 amino acids. Trimming removed 0 bases from V and 6 bases from J; junction bases left unmatched: 3. Germline V gene data show CDR1 as MNHEY and CDR2 as SMNVEV (reference sequence). This chain links TRBV27 with TRBJ2-2; 8 bases are a match to TRBD1. The receptor comes from a woman aged 80 or older with acute or convalescent COVID-19. Sequenced sample: peripheral blood. This CDR3 is CASSLSRGHAGELFF. CDR3 DNA sequence: TGTGCCAGCAGTTTATCCAGGGGGCACGCCGGGGAGCTGTTTTTT.